Shown below are 28 T cell receptor beta chains from a single sample sequenced in a study of blood T cell repertoires in COVID-19. Profiled with immunoSEQ multiplex PCR; TCRdb holds only in-frame clones, not every one. The table shows 150,000 to 200,000 clones, with around 83% occurring only once. The sequencing sample was made of peripheral blood. These receptors came from a woman in her sixties or seventies with COVID-19, enrolled during active disease.

The chain couples TRBV27 to TRBJ2-3; TRBD2 matches 13 bases. Germline lookup yields CDR1 MNHEY and CDR2 SMNVEV (reference sequence). J was trimmed by 7 bases and V by 3 bases; bases with no gene match: 7. This CDR3 spans 16 amino acids. This CDR3 is CASSLVGLAGAHTQYF. The CDR3 DNA reads as TGTGCCAGCAGTTTGGTAGGACTAGCGGGAGCCCATACGCAGTATTTT.

This rearrangement joins TRBV28 to TRBJ1-5; 8 nucleotides match TRBD1. From germline, CDR1 is MDHEN and CDR2 SYDVKM. V lost 5 bases to trimming and J lost 1 base; unmatched junction nucleotides: 7. This CDR3 spans 16 amino acids. The CDR3 nucleotides read TGTGCCAGCAGTAACTCGGACAGGGCCAGCAATCAGCCCCAGCATTTT. Encoded protein: CASSNSDRASNQPQHF. The full variable domain, with the rest looked up from reference TRBV28 and TRBJ1-5, is DVKVTQSSRYLVKRTGEKVFLECVQDMDHENMFWYRQDPGLGLRLIYFSYDVKMKEKGDIPEGYSVSREKKERFSLILESASTNQTSMYLCASSNSDRASNQPQHFGDGTRLSIL.

The chain recombines TRBV7-2 with TRBJ1-3; 10 positions match TRBD1. V was pared by 5 bases and J by 0 bases, with 4 bases of the junction left unmatched. In germline, CDR1 is SGHTA, CDR2 FQGNSA. This CDR3 is 16 amino acids long. CDR3 residues: CASSPGQGISGNTIYF. CDR3 nucleotide sequence: TGTGCCAGCAGCCCGGGACAGGGGATCTCTGGAAACACCATATATTTT.

The chain has TRBV27 and TRBJ2-3; TRBD1 aligns across 7 bases. CDR1 and CDR2 (germline): MNHEY, SMNVEV (reference sequence). CDR3 size: 13 residues. V gave up 2 bases and J gave up 5 bases; unmatched junction bases: 1. CDR3 nucleotide sequence: TGTGCCAGCAGTTTACAGGGGGAAGATACGCAGTATTTT. This sequence encodes CASSLQGEDTQYF.

This rearrangement joins TRBV14 to TRBJ2-7, with 9 bases that match TRBD1. Germline V gene lookup returns CDR1 SGHDN and CDR2 FVKESK. V lost 4 bases and J lost 2; bases outside the gene matches: 3. The CDR3 loop spans 14 amino acids. CDR3 sequence reads: CASSRTGETYEQYF. CDR3 in DNA: TGTGCCAGCAGCCGGACAGGGGAAACCTACGAGCAGTACTTC.

The CDR3 DNA is TGTGCCAGCAGTTACCTTACAGGGGTAAATCAGCCCCAGCATTTT. It yields the protein CASSYLTGVNQPQHF. The rearrangement links TRBV6-2 or TRBV6-3 to TRBJ1-5; 7 bases map to TRBD1. V gave up 2 bases and J gave up 4 bases; unmatched junction bases: 5. Germline CDR1 is MNHEY and CDR2 is SVGEGT. CDR3 length: 15 amino acids.

The V and J genes are TRBV30 and TRBJ1-1; 7 bases map to TRBD1. V lost 1 base to trimming and J lost 1 base; unmatched junction nucleotides: 3. In germline, CDR1 is GTSNPN, CDR2 SVGIG (reference sequence). The CDR3 contains 14 residues. CDR3 sequence: CAWSGDSRNTEAFF. The DNA of the CDR3 is TGTGCCTGGAGTGGGGACAGCCGGAACACTGAAGCTTTCTTT.

Of note for this clone: The same CDR3 arises from other DNA sequences in this sample as well. The chain uses TRBV30 and TRBJ1-1; no firm D call. The germline V and J ends were trimmed by 0 bases and 2 bases, with 10 bases remaining between them. Germline lookup yields CDR1 GTSNPN and CDR2 SVGIG (reference sequence). The CDR3 covers 14 residues. In nucleotides, the CDR3 is TGTGCCTGGAGTGTACTTGGGAGAAACACTGAAGCTTTCTTT. Translation: CAWSVLGRNTEAFF.

This clone showed up just once. The chain couples TRBV6-6 to TRBJ2-1; TRBD2 aligns across 7 bases. Unmatched junction bases numbered 11, after V lost 5 bases and J lost 4 bases. Germline V gives CDR1 MNHNY, CDR2 SVGAGI (reference sequence). This CDR3 spans 16 amino acids. Here the CDR3 reads CASSGLGAGEYNEQFF. In nucleotides, the CDR3 is TGTGCCAGCAGTGGCCTCGGCGCGGGAGAGTACAATGAGCAGTTCTTC.

This clone was found a few times. The chain joins TRBV29-1 to TRBJ2-1; TRBD1 matches 8 bases. This CDR3 has 11 amino acids. Germline trimming cut 7 bases from V and 7 bases from J; bases unmatched to any gene: 3. Germline-derived CDR1 and CDR2 are SQVTM and ANQGSEA. The CDR3 loop reads CSGHRGNEQFF. CDR3 bases: TGCAGCGGCCACAGGGGGAATGAGCAGTTCTTC.

The CDR3 loop is CASSDRGSTGELFF. CDR3 DNA: TGTGCCAGCAGTGACAGGGGGAGCACCGGGGAGCTGTTTTTT. The chain recombines TRBV6-6 with TRBJ2-2, with 9 bases lining up with TRBD1. Germline values: CDR1 MNHNY, CDR2 SVGAGI (reference sequence). The CDR3 is made up of 14 amino acids. V lost 5 bases and J lost 4; bases outside the gene matches: 2.

This rearrangement joins TRBV3-1 (or the pseudogene TRBV3-2) to TRBJ2-2; 9 positions agree with TRBD1. This CDR3 has 17 residues. CDR1 is LGHDT and CDR2 is YNNKEL in the germline V gene (reference sequence). V dropped 0 bases and J dropped 6; count of bases not matched to a gene: 8. The CDR3 DNA reads TGTGCCAGCAGCCAAGAACTGGGACAGGGTAACGCCGGGGAGCTGTTTTTT. It specifies CASSQELGQGNAGELFF.

For the CDR3, the DNA is TGTGCCAGCAGCCAAGCTCGGACTAGAAACACCGGGGAGCTGTTTTTT. Translated, it gives CASSQARTRNTGELFF. This chain joins TRBV3-1 (or the pseudogene TRBV3-2) and TRBJ2-2; 7 positions agree with TRBD2. CDR1 LGHDT and CDR2 YNNKEL come from the germline V gene (reference sequence). V lost 1 base and J lost 2; bases outside the gene matches: 4. This CDR3 is 16 amino acids long.

This rearrangement joins TRBV5-1 to TRBJ1-4; D unresolved. Germline CDR1 is SGHRS and CDR2 is YFSETQ. CDR3 length equals 15 residues. Deletions cut 0 bases from V and 8 bases from J, with 14 bases between. The CDR3 sequence is CASSLGSLGDEKLFF. The CDR3 bases are TGCGCCAGCAGCTTGGGCTCCTTAGGAGACGAAAAACTGTTTTTT.

The rearrangement links TRBV27 to TRBJ1-1; the D gene is possibly TRBD1 (6 bases). The CDR3 is 15 residues long. Germline lookup yields CDR1 MNHEY and CDR2 SMNVEV (reference sequence). V shed 3 bases and J shed 0 bases, with 11 bases lying between them. CDR3 sequence: CASSFYGGMNTEAFF. The CDR3 coding sequence is TGTGCCAGCAGTTTTTATGGGGGCATGAACACTGAAGCTTTCTTT.

The V and J genes are TRBV5-1 and TRBJ2-6; TRBD1 matches at 7 bases. V shed 4 bases and J 2 bases; nucleotides not matched to a gene: 3. The CDR3 has 15 residues. Germline CDR1 reads SGHRS; CDR2 reads YFSETQ. The DNA of the CDR3 is TGCGCCAGCAGCGTTACAGGGGCTGGGGCCAACGTCCTGACTTTC. It specifies CASSVTGAGANVLTF.

The gene calls are TRBV6-1 and TRBJ1-5; maybe TRBD1 (5 bases). This CDR3 has 15 amino acids. Germline lookup yields CDR1 MNHNS and CDR2 SASEGT. V was trimmed by 0 bases and J by 3 bases, leaving 9 bases between them. CDR3: CASSEAGAPNQPQHF. In DNA, the CDR3 is TGTGCCAGCAGTGAAGCAGGGGCGCCCAATCAGCCCCAGCATTTT.

This chain joins TRBV19 and TRBJ2-7; 7 positions agree with TRBD2. With V trimmed by 5 bases and J by 4 bases, 8 bases remained unmatched. The CDR3 spans 14 residues. Per germline, CDR1 LNHDA and CDR2 SQIVND (reference sequence). This CDR3 is CASSREEGLYEQYF. CDR3 nucleotides: TGTGCCAGTAGTCGGGAAGAGGGACTATACGAGCAGTACTTC.

The chain has TRBV5-4 and TRBJ2-5; TRBD2 matches 14 bases. V lost 10 bases, J lost 5 bases, and 4 bases stayed unmatched. CDR3 length equals 13 residues. Looked up from germline, CDR1 is SGHNT and CDR2 is YYREEE (reference sequence). The CDR3, as DNA: TGTGCCGGGGGACTAGCGGGAGTTGAGACCCAGTACTTC. This encodes CAGGLAGVETQYF. Complete variable domain (other parts from reference TRBV5-4 and TRBJ2-5): ETGVTQSPTHLIKTRGQQVTLRCSSQSGHNTVSWYQQALGQGPQFIFQYYREEENGRGNFPPRFSGLQFPNYSSELNVNALELDDSALYLCAGGLAGVETQYFGPGTRLLVL.

V and J are TRBV21-1 and TRBJ1-1; the table's TRBD1 call for D was not verified on the DNA. TRBV21-1 counts as a pseudogene. This CDR3 is built from 17 residues. DNA of the CDR3: TGTGCCAGCAGGACAGGGGGCCCACCAATTTTGAACACTGAAGCTTTCTTT. Its translation is CASRTGGPPILNTEAFF.

This clone was seen only a few times. The chain carries TRBV6-5 and TRBJ2-7; 10 positions match TRBD2. The CDR3 is 14 residues long. Unmatched junction bases numbered 7, after V lost 7 bases and J lost 4 bases. CDR1 is MNHEY, CDR2 SVGAGI, per germline. CDR3 residues: CASMAAGGQYEQYF. For the CDR3, the DNA is TGTGCCAGCATGGCAGCGGGAGGGCAATACGAGCAGTACTTC.

This clone has only one observation. Distinct nucleotide sequences in the sample also encode this CDR3. J is TRBJ2-2 and V is TRBV30; 7 nucleotides agree with TRBD2. Unmatched junction bases numbered 22, after V lost 8 bases and J lost 7 bases. The CDR3 length is 17 residues. Germline V lookup: CDR1 GTSNPN, CDR2 SVGIG (reference sequence). CDR3 sequence (DNA): TGTGCCGGGGGGGGTCGGGGGACCTCGGCGGCGGGCGGGGAGCTGTTTTTT. Translation: CAGGGRGTSAAGGELFF.

V is TRBV7-6 and J is TRBJ2-1, with 13 positions matching TRBD2. This CDR3 spans 19 amino acids. Germline V gene data show CDR1 as SGHVS and CDR2 as FNYEAQ. J was trimmed by 1 base and V by 4 bases; bases with no gene match: 10. CDR3 in amino acids: CASSSKTSGRGRSYNEQFF. In DNA, the CDR3 is TGTGCCAGCAGCTCCAAAACTAGCGGGAGGGGGAGGTCCTACAATGAGCAGTTCTTC.

This sequence joins TRBV18 and TRBJ1-2, with no clear D. CDR3 length: 16 residues. Germline values: CDR1 KGHSH, CDR2 LQKENI. V was cut by 5 bases and J by 1 base, with 17 bases left in between. CDR3 bases: TGTGCCAGCTCAGACACAGTTGGAGGTGGTAACTATGGCTACACCTTC. It yields the protein CASSDTVGGGNYGYTF.

This chain joins TRBV4-3 and TRBJ1-2, with 7 bases lining up with TRBD1. This CDR3 comprises 19 residues. Germline assignment: CDR1 LGHNA and CDR2 YSLEER. V lost 0 bases to trimming and J lost 1 base; unmatched junction nucleotides: 14. The CDR3 DNA follows: TGCGCCAGCAGCCAAGACCCCCGAGACAGGGATACCTATAACTATGGCTACACCTTC. Encoded protein: CASSQDPRDRDTYNYGYTF.

This rearrangement joins TRBV6-6 to TRBJ1-5; the match to TRBD1 covers 8 bases. V lost 5 bases, J lost 0 bases, and 6 bases stayed unmatched. Germline loops: CDR1 MNHNY, CDR2 SVGAGI (reference sequence). The length of the CDR3 is 16 residues. CDR3 coding DNA: TGTGCCAGCAGTCGACTCGGGACAGGTAGCAATCAGCCCCAGCATTTT. It is translated as CASSRLGTGSNQPQHF.

The chain carries TRBV5-1 and TRBJ2-7, with 9 bases identical to TRBD1. CDR1 and CDR2 (germline): SGHRS, YFSETQ. V shed 4 bases, J shed 2 bases, and the junction held 7 bases outside the gene matches. The CDR3 extends over 15 amino acids. The CDR3 loop reads CASSLGTGNPYEQYF. CDR3 DNA: TGCGCCAGCAGCCTCGGGACAGGGAACCCCTACGAGCAGTACTTC.

This chain links TRBV11-2 with TRBJ1-6, with 7 positions matching TRBD1. This CDR3 spans 15 amino acids. The V and J ends lost 5 bases and 6 bases, in that order; junction bases with no gene match: 7. Germline-derived CDR1 and CDR2 are SGHAT and FQNNGV. CDR3 coding DNA: TGTGCCAGCAGCCTTTCGGGACAGCTTAATTCACCCCTCCACTTT. Its protein is CASSLSGQLNSPLHF.